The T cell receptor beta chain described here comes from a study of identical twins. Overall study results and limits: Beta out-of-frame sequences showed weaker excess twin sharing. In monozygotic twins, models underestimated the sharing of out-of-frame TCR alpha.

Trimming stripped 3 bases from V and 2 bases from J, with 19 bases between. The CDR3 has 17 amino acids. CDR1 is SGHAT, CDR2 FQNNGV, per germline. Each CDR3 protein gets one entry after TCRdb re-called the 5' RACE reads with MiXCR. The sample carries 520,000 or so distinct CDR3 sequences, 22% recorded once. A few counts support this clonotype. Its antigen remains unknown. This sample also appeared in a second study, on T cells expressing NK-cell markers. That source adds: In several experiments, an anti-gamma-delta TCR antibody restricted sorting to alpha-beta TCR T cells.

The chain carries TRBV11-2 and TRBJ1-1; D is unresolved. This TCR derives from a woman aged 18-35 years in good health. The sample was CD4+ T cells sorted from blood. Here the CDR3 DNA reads TGTGCCAGCAGCTTTGTGCAGCGGGGAGGACTAAACACTGAAGCTTTCTTT. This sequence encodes CASSFVQRGGLNTEAFF.